This T cell receptor (beta chain) was recorded in a study of cytomegalovirus exposure and HLA in healthy donors. As for the study in general: Early released data comprised around 79 million unique TCRs from HLA-typed donors.

CDR1 is GTSNPN and CDR2 is SVGIG in the germline V gene (reference sequence). CDR3 length: 14 amino acids. V trimming: 5 bases; J trimming: 2 bases; junction bases outside the gene matches: 3. Whole-study findings and limits: Researchers reported from a later analysis that most CMV-associated TCR beta chains appeared HLA-restricted. Within the data, a cluster of highly shared sequence variants was likely a sequencing artifact.

With regard to this clone: Its antigen is not identified.

Primers for the PCR totalled 60 Vbeta and 13 Jbeta. Measured with immunoSEQ multiplex PCR; TCRdb has only the in-frame clones, and not every one. This table holds 150,000 to 200,000 clones, 77% found once. The rearrangement uses TRBV30 and TRBJ1-6, with 7 bases aligning to TRBD1. The sample consisted of PBMCs. The origin of this receptor is a female donor in good health and CMV-seronegative. Here the CDR3 reads CAWSTGTYNSPLHF. As DNA, the CDR3 is TGTGCCTGGTCGACAGGGACCTATAATTCACCCCTCCACTTT. Complete variable domain (other parts from reference TRBV30 and TRBJ1-6): SQTIHQWPATLVQPVGSPLSLECTVEGTSNPNLYWYRQAAGRGLQLLFYSVGIGQISSEVPQNLSASRPQDRQFILSSKKLLLSDSGFYLCAWSTGTYNSPLHFGNGTRLTVT.